This TCR beta chain was observed in a study of post-analysis software for immune sequencing data (dated by TCRdb to 2014 to 2015). For the study in its entirety: Disease courses on record covered relapsing-remitting, secondary progressive and progressive-relapsing multiple sclerosis, though some patients had no subtype annotation. A subset of samples was prepared in parallel using single-end sample barcoding, then pooled and co-amplified after Illumina adapter ligation. The patient repertoires were set against approximately 10 previously published healthy control repertoires from donors whose ages ranged from roughly 6 to 27 years.

The paper as a whole reports these results and caveats: When samples were clustered directly using the F measure, samples prepared in the same batch co-clustered strongly, which prompted a batch-effect correction. Compared with controls, multiple sclerosis patients had significantly lower normalized Chao1 diversity, a finding suggesting substantial peripheral T-cell clonal expansion. Roughly 5 TRBV segments, including TRBV5-6, TRBV5-1 and TRBV20-1, were significantly more frequent in patients than controls. The control group was slightly older than the multiple sclerosis patient group.

Library construction relied on PCR. Sequenced on an Illumina HiSeq 2500. Unique molecular identifiers were incorporated into TCR beta cDNA libraries to reduce PCR and sequencing biases. Some 500,000 cDNA molecules were obtained for every 1 to 10 million input T cells, so each molecule roughly corresponded to one T cell. Patient libraries were prepared and sequenced with the same protocol used for the earlier healthy control dataset. Within a given batch, samples were prepared together, multiplexed and sequenced on the same HiSeq lane. As for the original processing: MIGEC was used to process the raw barcoded reads, and molecular identifier groups with only a single read were discarded before consensus assembly and CDR3 extraction. Clonotype tables were post-analysed with VDJtools, and diversity was normalized by down-sampling all datasets to the smallest sample size. To correct batch-related cross-sample contamination, repertoire overlap clustering matched CDR3 amino acid sequences but not nucleotide sequences. TCRdb reanalyzed the raw reads on its own, using fastp at Q25 for trimming and MiXCR for clone calling, and kept in-frame beta chains. Rows with a matching CDR3 protein are joined into one entry that keeps the most common DNA and genes. TCRdb assigned the V and J calls; the authors' analysis was not used. Counted in this sample were fewer than 700,000 distinct CDR3 sequences; 44% of them appeared once. The ten most abundant clones make up 1.5% to 2% of the sample.

To demonstrate the VDJtools post-analysis software, TCR beta repertoires were profiled from the peripheral blood of roughly 14 young patients with multiple sclerosis. The multiple sclerosis patients were children and adolescents between roughly 6 and 17 years of age. This clonotype is characterized as medium-sized (0.01 to 0.1%). No cognate antigen has been identified for it. No quality values exist for individual bases; no much larger clone is one base distant. Looking up the germline V gene yields CDR1 SGHRS and CDR2 YFSETQ. V is cut by 4 bases and J by 10 bases, and the space between the germline ends is 18 bases. Spanning cysteine to phenylalanine, the CDR3 consists of 15 amino acids. The read is trimmed to its CDR3 DNA, 45 bases read in frame from base 1.

The sequenced material came from blood. The rearrangement joined TRBV5-1 to TRBJ1-6; the D region possibly corresponds to TRBD1 (5 bases align). This clonotype was obtained from a girl under 18 with multiple sclerosis. The nucleotide sequence reads as follows: TGCGCCAGCAGCCCGAAGGGGCAGGGAGGGTCACCCCTCCACTTT. This encodes CASSPKGQGGSPLHF. Here the CDR3 is joined to the reference TRBV5-1 and TRBJ1-6 genes, and the full variable domain is: KAGVTQTPRYLIKTRGQQVTLSCSPISGHRSVSWYQQTPGQGLQFLFEYFSETQRNKGNFPGRFSGRQFSNSRSEMNVSTLELGDSALYLCASSPKGQGGSPLHFGNGTRLTVT.